Listed here are 22 T cell receptor beta chains from one sample, sequenced in a study of a mutant IDH1 vaccine in newly diagnosed glioma. These TCRs are of unknown antigen specificity. Time point defined: week 35, safety follow-up. Topical imiquimod accompanied each vaccine dose, which consisted of 300 ug of mutant IDH1 20-mer peptide. Profiled with immunoSEQ multiplex PCR; TCRdb holds only in-frame clones, not every one. The sample consists of some 60,000 clones, roughly nine tenths of them appearing once. Sequencing was performed on PBMCs, taken from a glioma patient whose treatment included an IDH1 peptide vaccine. These receptors originate from a man aged 40-49 years with glioma.

This clone was seen more than once but under ten times. The rearrangement joins TRBV2 to TRBJ2-7, with D tentatively TRBD1 (6 bases). The V end was cut by 2 bases, the J end by 2 bases, with 10 bases between. Germline CDR1 and CDR2: SNHLY and FYNNEI. This CDR3 region has 14 residues. CDR3 coding DNA: TGTGCCAGCAGTGAACAGGGGTCCGCCTACGAGCAGTACTTC. Translation gives CASSEQGSAYEQYF.

The chain has TRBV7-9 and TRBJ1-2; D is uncertain. The CDR3 spans 13 residues. V was shortened by 5 bases and J by 1 base, with 8 bases between the two germline ends. Looked up from germline, CDR1 is SEHNR and CDR2 is FQNEAQ (reference sequence). The CDR3 here is CASSLTYNYGYTF. CDR3 nucleotides: TGTGCCAGCAGCCTGACTTATAACTATGGCTACACCTTC. Variable domain in full (rest from reference TRBV7-9 and TRBJ1-2): DTGVSQNPRHKITKRGQNVTFRCDPISEHNRLYWYRQTLGQGPEFLTYFQNEAQLEKSRLLSDRFSAERPKGSFSTLEIQRTEQGDSAMYLCASSLTYNYGYTFGSGTRLTVV.

The chain combines TRBV10-3 with TRBJ2-7; 13 bases align to TRBD2. Per the germline V gene, CDR1 is ENHRY and CDR2 is SYGVKD. CDR3 length: 16 amino acids. V was pared by 6 bases and J by 3 bases, with 8 bases of the junction left unmatched. For the CDR3, the DNA is TGTGCCATCAGCGACCGGACTAGCGGGAGTGGCTACGAGCAGTACTTC. It yields the protein CAISDRTSGSGYEQYF.

This chain joins TRBV6-5 and TRBJ1-5, with D unclear. Germline CDR1 is MNHEY and CDR2 is SVGAGI. With 6 bases removed from V and 12 bases from J, the gap between germline ends came to 15 bases. CDR3 length: 12 amino acids. CDR3 region: CASSPDVYGQHF. CDR3 coding DNA: TGTGCCAGCAGCCCCGACGTTTACGGCCAGCATTTT.

The sample holds a few counts of this clone. The chain has TRBV27 and TRBJ1-5; D gene ambiguous. V lost 5 bases and J lost 3, with 8 bases in between. From germline, CDR1 is MNHEY and CDR2 SMNVEV (reference sequence). The CDR3 covers 13 residues. CDR3 sequence (DNA): TGTGCCAGCAGTCAAGGACTCAATCAGCCCCAGCATTTT. It translates to CASSQGLNQPQHF.

The sample holds one count of this clone. This chain links TRBV12-5 with TRBJ1-1; maybe TRBD1 (5 bases). V dropped 5 bases and J dropped 11 bases, with 30 bases sitting between them. The CDR3 loop spans 17 amino acids. Germline V lookup: CDR1 LGHNT, CDR2 FRNRAP. CDR3 region: CASGLTYLTVQTRGAFF. DNA of the CDR3: TGTGCTAGTGGTCTTACATATCTGACCGTCCAGACGCGGGGGGCTTTCTTT.

The table lists this clone with a count of one. The J gene is TRBJ1-1, the V gene TRBV6-5, with TRBD1 as a possible D gene (5 bases). Germline loops: CDR1 MNHEY, CDR2 SVGAGI. This CDR3 contains 14 residues. The V gene lost 2 bases and the J gene lost 4 bases, with 11 bases spanning the gap. The CDR3 DNA follows: TGTGCCAGCAGTTACGACGTGGGGGGCACTGAAGCTTTCTTT. This gives the protein CASSYDVGGTEAFF.

The chain combines TRBV6-1 with TRBJ2-7; possibly TRBD2 for D (7 bases). V gave up 7 bases and J gave up 3 bases, with 19 bases separating them. The CDR3 loop spans 15 amino acids. Germline V lookup: CDR1 MNHNS, CDR2 SASEGT. CDR3 nucleotides: TGTGCCAGCAAACCACCCGGGGGAGGGGGCTACGAGCAGTACTTC. It translates to CASKPPGGGGYEQYF.

The table lists this clone with a count of one. V is TRBV6-1 and J is TRBJ1-3; D might be TRBD1 (5 bases). This CDR3 region has 14 residues. Trimming shortened V by 6 bases and J by 6 bases, and 15 bases separated the two germline ends. CDR1 and CDR2 (germline): MNHNS, SASEGT. The chain's CDR3 is CASSPLGGKNTIYF. The CDR3 DNA reads as TGTGCCAGCAGCCCTTTGGGGGGGAAAAACACCATATATTTT.

The chain recombines TRBV19 with TRBJ1-4, with D maybe TRBD1 (6 bases). Deletions cut 4 bases from V and 0 bases from J, with 15 bases between. The germline V gene encodes CDR1 LNHDA and CDR2 SQIVND (reference sequence). The length of the CDR3 is 17 residues. CDR3 sequence: CASSTRQEYTTNEKLFF. The CDR3 DNA reads as TGTGCCAGTAGTACCCGACAGGAGTATACAACTAATGAAAAACTGTTTTTT.

This chain connects TRBV19 to TRBJ2-5, with TRBD2 identical over 7 bases. The CDR3 runs 12 residues. The V gene's germline CDR1 is LNHDA and CDR2 SQIVND (reference sequence). The trim removed 5 bases at V and 5 bases at J, leaving 2 bases unmatched. CDR3 amino acids: CASSRGGETQYF. CDR3 DNA: TGTGCCAGTAGTCGGGGAGGGGAGACCCAGTACTTC.

V and J are TRBV4-2 and TRBJ2-7; D is uncertain. Germline lookup yields CDR1 LGHNA and CDR2 YNFKEQ. The CDR3 totals 15 residues. V lost 0 bases, J lost 0 bases, and 9 bases lay in between. The CDR3 bases are TGTGCCAGCAGCCAAGATTTGGCCACCTCCTACGAGCAGTACTTC. It is translated as CASSQDLATSYEQYF.

The chain links TRBV2 to TRBJ2-5; a possible D gene is TRBD1 (6 bases). The CDR3 is 12 residues long. CDR1 is SNHLY, CDR2 FYNNEI, per germline. V was trimmed by 6 bases and J by 4 bases, leaving 9 bases between them. The CDR3 DNA follows: TGTGCCAGCAGCTTACAGGGAGAGACCCAGTACTTC. Translating gives CASSLQGETQYF.

The rearrangement joins TRBV2 to TRBJ1-4; D uncertain. Germline V lookup: CDR1 SNHLY, CDR2 FYNNEI. V lost 7 bases, J lost 0 bases, and 6 bases lay in between. CDR3 size: 13 residues. CDR3 in DNA: TGTGCCAGCAAGCAGTCAACTAATGAAAAACTGTTTTTT. Translating gives CASKQSTNEKLFF.

The chain recombines TRBV18 with TRBJ2-7; D is perhaps TRBD1 (5 bases). The V gene's germline CDR1 is KGHSH and CDR2 LQKENI. The CDR3 contains 14 residues. V was trimmed by 1 base and J by 3 bases, leaving 10 bases between them. The CDR3 is CASSPLDRSYEQYF. The CDR3 DNA reads TGTGCCAGCTCACCACTAGACAGAAGCTACGAGCAGTACTTC.

This clone was seen more than once but under ten times. The chain carries TRBV14 and TRBJ1-4; TRBD1 aligns across 7 bases. Germline V gene lookup returns CDR1 SGHDN and CDR2 FVKESK. This CDR3 region has 15 residues. The ends lost 4 bases at V and 8 bases at J; junction bases unmatched: 10. For the CDR3, the DNA is TGTGCCAGCAGCCTTAGGACAGGCCGGGGGGAAAAACTGTTTTTT. Protein: CASSLRTGRGEKLFF.

The V and J genes are TRBV19 and TRBJ1-1, with D maybe TRBD1 (5 bases). Germline-derived CDR1 and CDR2 are LNHDA and SQIVND (reference sequence). The CDR3 loop spans 14 amino acids. V was cut by 3 bases and J by 2 bases, with 10 bases left in between. CDR3 coding DNA: TGTGCCAGTAGTATTCGGGGGGGAAACACTGAAGCTTTCTTT. This translates into CASSIRGGNTEAFF.

The chain employs TRBV11-3 and TRBJ2-1; 7 bases are shared with TRBD2. Germline V gene sequence: CDR1 SGHNT, CDR2 YENEEA. Unmatched junction bases numbered 14, after V lost 5 bases and J lost 7 bases. This CDR3 is built from 16 residues. Written as DNA, the CDR3 is TGTGCCAGCAGCCCCCCTCGGGGCGGGAGCATAAATGAGCAGTTCTTC. Its protein product is CASSPPRGGSINEQFF.

The chain recombines TRBV4-3 with TRBJ2-1, with 9 bases aligning to TRBD2. The length of the CDR3 is 16 residues. Germline CDR1 is LGHNA and CDR2 is YSLEER. Trimming at V came to 0 bases and at J to 4 bases, leaving 4 bases not matched to a gene. The CDR3 DNA is TGCGCCAGCAGCCAAGAGTCGCTAGCGGGGTACAATGAGCAGTTCTTC. The encoded protein is CASSQESLAGYNEQFF.

The chain combines TRBV6-5 with TRBJ1-1; a possible D gene is TRBD1 (5 bases). This CDR3 is 15 amino acids long. CDR1 is MNHEY and CDR2 is SVGAGI in the germline V gene. V lost 0 bases and J 6 bases, leaving 14 bases between the germline ends. The CDR3 bases are TGTGCCAGCAGTTACTCGAGTACAGGAGGGGCTGAAGCTTTCTTT. Amino acid sequence: CASSYSSTGGAEAFF.

This clone appeared a single time. CDR3 in amino acids: CASSRRSSYNEQFF. The CDR3 DNA is TGTGCCAGCAGCCGTAGAAGTTCCTACAATGAGCAGTTCTTC. The chain carries TRBV14 and TRBJ2-1; D ambiguous. Deletions cut 4 bases from V and 1 base from J, with 8 bases between. There are 14 residues in the CDR3. Per the germline V gene, CDR1 is SGHDN and CDR2 is FVKESK. The whole variable domain, filled in from reference TRBV14 and TRBJ2-1, reads EAGVTQFPSHSVIEKGQTVTLRCDPISGHDNLYWYRRVMGKEIKFLLHFVKESKQDESGMPNNRFLAERTGGTYSTLKVQPAELEDSGVYFCASSRRSSYNEQFFGPGTRLTVL.

This clone was counted a single time. The chain uses TRBV27 and TRBJ2-7; a possible D gene is TRBD2 (5 bases). CDR1 and CDR2 from the germline V gene are MNHEY and SMNVEV (reference sequence). The CDR3 has 16 amino acids. Trimming removed 2 bases from V and 4 bases from J, with 18 bases in between. CDR3 protein: CASSLGVGDRRYEQYF. The CDR3 DNA reads as TGTGCCAGCAGTTTAGGGGTCGGGGATAGAAGATACGAGCAGTACTTC.